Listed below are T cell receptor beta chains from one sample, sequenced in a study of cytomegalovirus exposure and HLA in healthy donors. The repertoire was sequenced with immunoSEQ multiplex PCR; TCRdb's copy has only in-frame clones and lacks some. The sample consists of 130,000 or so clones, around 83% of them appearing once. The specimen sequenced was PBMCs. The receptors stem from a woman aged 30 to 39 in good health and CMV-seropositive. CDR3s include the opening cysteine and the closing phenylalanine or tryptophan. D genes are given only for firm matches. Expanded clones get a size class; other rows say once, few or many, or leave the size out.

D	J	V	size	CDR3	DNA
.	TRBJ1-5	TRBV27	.	CASSPTSRGYQPQHF	TGTGCCAGCAGTCCGACCAGCCGGGGTTACCAGCCCCAGCATTTT
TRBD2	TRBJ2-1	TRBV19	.	CASSTTSGGLSEQFF	TGTGCCAGTAGTACCACTAGCGGGGGCCTATCCGAGCAGTTCTTC
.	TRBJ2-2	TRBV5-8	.	CASSYRRDSNTGELFF	TGTGCCAGCAGCTACCGCCGGGACTCGAACACCGGGGAGCTGTTTTTT
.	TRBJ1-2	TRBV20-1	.	CSAQYNYGYTF	TGCAGTGCTCAGTATAACTATGGCTACACCTTC
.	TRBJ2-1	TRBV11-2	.	CASSLTSREQFF	TGTGCCAGCAGCTTAACTTCCCGGGAGCAGTTCTTC
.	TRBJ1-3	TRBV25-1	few	CASSDIQSGNTIYF	TGTGCCAGCAGTGACATCCAGTCTGGAAACACCATATATTTT
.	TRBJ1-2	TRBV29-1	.	CSVGGRREGYTF	TGCAGCGTTGGCGGGCGCAGAGAGGGCTACACCTTC
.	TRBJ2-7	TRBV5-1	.	CASSLPGAGYEQYF	TGCGCCAGCAGCCTCCCGGGAGCGGGCTACGAGCAGTACTTC
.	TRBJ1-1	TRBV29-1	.	CSVAAGENMNTEAFF	TGCAGCGTTGCAGCCGGGGAGAACATGAACACTGAAGCTTTCTTT
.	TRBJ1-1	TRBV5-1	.	CASSSQTTEAFF	TGCGCCAGCAGCTCACAAACCACTGAAGCTTTCTTT
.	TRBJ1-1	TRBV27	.	CASSPLQGLTEAFF	TGTGCCAGCAGCCCCTTACAGGGTCTCACTGAAGCTTTCTTT
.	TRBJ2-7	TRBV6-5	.	CASSLGTNYEQYF	TGTGCCAGCAGTCTTGGGACAAACTACGAGCAGTACTTC
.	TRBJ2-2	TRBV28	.	CASSFPAGELFF	TGTGCCAGCAGTTTTCCCGCCGGGGAGCTGTTTTTT
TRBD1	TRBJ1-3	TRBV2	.	CASSDPVRGLSGNTIYF	TGTGCCAGCAGTGACCCTGTCAGGGGGCTTTCTGGAAACACCATATATTTT
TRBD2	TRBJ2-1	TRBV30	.	CAWSGTSGGRSSYNEQFF	TGTGCCTGGAGTGGGACTAGCGGGGGCCGGAGCTCCTACAATGAGCAGTTCTTC
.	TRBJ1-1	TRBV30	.	CAWSATPYTEAFF	TGTGCCTGGAGTGCAACTCCATACACTGAAGCTTTCTTT
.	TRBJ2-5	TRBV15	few	CATSRDRGETQYF	TGTGCCACCAGCAGAGATAGGGGGGAGACCCAGTACTTC
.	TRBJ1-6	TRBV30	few	CAWRPGPYNSPLHF	TGTGCCTGGAGGCCTGGCCCCTATAATTCACCCCTCCACTTT
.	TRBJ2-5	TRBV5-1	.	CASSLAQEGAQYF	TGCGCCAGCAGCTTGGCACAGGAAGGGGCCCAGTACTTC
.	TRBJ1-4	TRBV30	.	CAGTINNEKLFF	TGTGCCGGGACAATCAATAATGAAAAACTGTTTTTT
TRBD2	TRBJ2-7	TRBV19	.	CASSLGLAGEQYF	TGTGCCAGTAGTCTCGGACTAGCTGGCGAGCAGTACTTC
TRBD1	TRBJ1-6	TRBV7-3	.	CASSFRQGSSPLHF	TGTGCCAGCAGCTTCAGACAGGGCTCTTCACCCCTCCACTTT
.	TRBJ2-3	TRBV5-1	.	CASSPPTGTDTQYF	TGCGCCAGCAGCCCCCCCACGGGCACAGATACGCAGTATTTT
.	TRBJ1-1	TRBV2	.	CASTLDVNTEAFF	TGTGCCAGCACCCTAGACGTGAACACTGAAGCTTTCTTT
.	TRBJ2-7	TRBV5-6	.	CASSLYSYEQYF	TGTGCCAGCAGCTTGTACTCCTACGAGCAGTACTTC
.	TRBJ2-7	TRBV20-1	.	CSPGGTYEQYF	TGCAGTCCTGGCGGAACCTACGAGCAGTACTTC
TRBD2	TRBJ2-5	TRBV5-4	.	CASSLGLAGGETQYF	TGTGCCAGCAGCTTGGGACTAGCGGGGGGGGAGACCCAGTACTTC
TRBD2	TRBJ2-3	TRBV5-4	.	CASGGGPLTDTQYF	TGTGCCAGCGGCGGGGGACCCCTCACAGATACGCAGTATTTT
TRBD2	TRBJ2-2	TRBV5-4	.	CASSSWTSQVDGELFF	TGTGCCAGCAGCTCTTGGACTAGCCAGGTGGACGGGGAGCTGTTTTTT
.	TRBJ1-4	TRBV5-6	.	CASSRNEKLFF	TGTGCCAGCAGCCGGAATGAAAAACTGTTTTTT
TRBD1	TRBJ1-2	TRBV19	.	CATTPGTASYGYTF	TGTGCCACTACACCGGGGACAGCTTCTTATGGCTACACCTTC
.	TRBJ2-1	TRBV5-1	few	CASSLAGRQGYNEQFF	TGCGCCAGCAGCTTGGCCGGGAGACAGGGTTACAATGAGCAGTTCTTC
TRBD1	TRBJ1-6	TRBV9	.	CASSLQQGDSPLHF	TGTGCCAGCAGCCTTCAACAGGGGGATTCACCCCTCCACTTT
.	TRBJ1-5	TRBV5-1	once	CASSLGGQDHQPQHF	TGCGCCAGCAGCTTGGGGGGCCAGGACCATCAGCCCCAGCATTTT
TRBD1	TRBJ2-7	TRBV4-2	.	CASSQENEGTVYEQYF	TGTGCCAGCAGCCAAGAGAATGAAGGGACAGTGTACGAGCAGTACTTC
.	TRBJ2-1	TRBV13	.	CASGRTIDEQFF	TGTGCCAGCGGTCGGACAATCGATGAGCAGTTCTTC
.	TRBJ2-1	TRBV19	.	CASMVRAGNEQFF	TGTGCCAGTATGGTGAGAGCCGGTAATGAGCAGTTCTTC
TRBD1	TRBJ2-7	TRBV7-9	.	CASSPGDTGQGRIYEQYF	TGTGCCAGCAGCCCGGGCGATACCGGACAGGGGCGGATCTACGAGCAGTACTTC
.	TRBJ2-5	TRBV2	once	CASKAVGETQYF	TGTGCCAGCAAAGCGGTCGGAGAGACCCAGTACTTC
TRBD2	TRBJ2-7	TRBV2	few	CASLPGLAGVEQYF	TGTGCCAGCCTCCCGGGACTAGCGGGGGTTGAGCAGTACTTC
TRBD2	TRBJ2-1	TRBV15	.	CATSTLPGTSGRDSSYNEQFF	TGTGCCACCAGCACCTTGCCGGGGACTAGCGGGAGGGATAGCTCCTACAATGAGCAGTTCTTC
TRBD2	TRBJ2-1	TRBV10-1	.	CASSPGLAGGVAYNEQFF	TGCGCCAGCAGCCCTGGACTAGCGGGAGGGGTCGCCTACAATGAGCAGTTCTTC
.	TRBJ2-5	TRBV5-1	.	CASSSGQPQETQYF	TGCGCCAGCAGCTCTGGACAGCCCCAAGAGACCCAGTACTTC
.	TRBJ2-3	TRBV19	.	CASSQPGSTDTQYF	TGTGCCAGTAGCCAACCGGGGTCCACAGATACGCAGTATTTT
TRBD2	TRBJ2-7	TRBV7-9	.	CSSTPREGGGQSYEQYF	TGTTCCAGCACCCCCCGGGAGGGCGGGGGGCAGTCCTACGAGCAGTACTTC
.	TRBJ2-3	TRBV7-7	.	CASSLGSSDTDTQYF	TGTGCCAGCAGCTTAGGTTCTAGCGACACAGATACGCAGTATTTT
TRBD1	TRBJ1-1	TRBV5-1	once	CASSPTGATEAFF	TGCGCCAGCAGTCCGACAGGGGCCACTGAAGCTTTCTTT
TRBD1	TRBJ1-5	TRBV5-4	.	CASSLGGQGAQPQHF	TGTGCCAGCAGCTTGGGAGGACAGGGTGCTCAGCCCCAGCATTTT
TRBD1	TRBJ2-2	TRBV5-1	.	CASSITGVYTGELFF	TGCGCCAGCAGCATTACAGGGGTCTACACCGGGGAGCTGTTTTTT
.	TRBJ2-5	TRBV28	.	CASRRVVQETQYF	TGTGCCAGCAGACGGGTGGTCCAAGAGACCCAGTACTTC
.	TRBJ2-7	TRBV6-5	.	CASSYQGPTEQYF	TGTGCCAGCAGTTATCAGGGGCCAACGGAGCAGTACTTC
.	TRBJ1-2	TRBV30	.	CAGAKGVSPNYGYTF	TGTGCCGGAGCAAAGGGGGTTTCCCCTAACTATGGCTACACCTTC
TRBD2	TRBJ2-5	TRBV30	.	CAWNPGLGETQYF	TGTGCCTGGAACCCGGGACTAGGAGAGACCCAGTACTTC